This paragraph reports one TCR beta chain. Its antigen is not known. Generated by immunoSEQ multiplex PCR, the TCRdb table keeps only in-frame clones and is missing some. The table has some 96,000 clones, 70% to 90% seen once; the top ten hold 4% to 6%. These data are taken from a study of radiotherapy plus CTLA-4 blockade in lung cancer. Study context: Disease control was present in more than 30% of patients, and objective responses in approximately 20%. Findings and caveats of the study: An expansion of tumor-derived TCR clones occurred in blood after radiotherapy plus ipilimumab.

V gave up 4 bases and J gave up 7 bases; unmatched junction bases: 14. Germline lookup yields CDR1 LGHNA and CDR2 YNFKEQ. This CDR3 has 17 amino acids. The source is a human donor with non-small cell lung cancer that progressed on radiotherapy plus ipilimumab. This specimen was peripheral blood, taken from a patient treated with radiotherapy plus ipilimumab. The rearrangement uses TRBV4-2 and TRBJ2-2, with 8 bases fitting TRBD2. In nucleotides, the CDR3 is TGTGCCAGCAGCCCCGCTCAAGGCGGGAGGAGAGTCGGGGAGCTGTTTTTT. Amino acids: CASSPAQGGRRVGELFF.